What follows are 5 T cell receptor beta chains derived from one specimen sequenced in a study of T cell changes during pregnancy in multiple sclerosis. The assay was immunoSEQ multiplex PCR, and TCRdb's table has in-frame clones only and misses some. Altogether 30,000 to 50,000 clones are present, around nine tenths being singletons, with the ten largest covering roughly 0.5%. The source was CD4+ T cells from peripheral blood mononuclear cells, collected in the first trimester of pregnancy. The receptors come from a female donor in good health, enrolled as a control in a pregnancy study.

This chain connects TRBV7-9 to TRBJ1-1; unclear D gene. Germline V lookup: CDR1 SEHNR, CDR2 FQNEAQ (reference sequence). Between the trimmed V and J ends, which lost 5 bases and 1 base, there was a span of 11 bases. The CDR3 is made up of 14 amino acids. The CDR3 here is CASSQVRGNTEAFF. The DNA for the CDR3 is TGTGCCAGCAGCCAAGTCCGAGGGAACACTGAAGCTTTCTTT.

In this sample, this clone turned up once. The CDR3 loop reads CASSYLGLSNAQETQYF. CDR3 coding DNA: TGTGCCAGCTCTTATCTCGGACTATCGAACGCACAAGAGACCCAGTACTTC. The V gene is TRBV18, the J gene TRBJ2-5, with TRBD2 as a possible D gene (6 bases). The length of the CDR3 is 17 residues. Germline V gene lookup returns CDR1 KGHSH and CDR2 LQKENI. Between the trimmed V and J ends, which lost 6 bases and 2 bases, there was a span of 22 bases.

The chain carries TRBV27 and TRBJ1-2; 7 bases match TRBD1. V lost 6 bases and J lost 6; bases outside the gene matches: 10. Germline-derived CDR1 and CDR2 are MNHEY and SMNVEV (reference sequence). CDR3 size: 14 residues. The CDR3 sequence: CASSPGGLVDGYTF. CDR3 DNA sequence: TGTGCCAGCAGCCCAGGGGGGCTGGTGGATGGCTACACCTTC.

V is TRBV4-3 and J is TRBJ1-1, with 10 bases matching TRBD1. V dropped 8 bases and J dropped 6; count of bases not matched to a gene: 9. The CDR3 is 14 residues long. Germline CDR1 and CDR2: LGHNA and YSLEER. The CDR3 sequence: CASGRDRGSAEAFF. As DNA, the CDR3 is TGCGCCAGCGGCCGGGACAGGGGAAGCGCTGAAGCTTTCTTT.

The chain combines TRBV7-2 with TRBJ2-3; 8 bases are a match to TRBD1. The V segment lost 6 bases and the J segment 1 base; nucleotides outside the gene matches: 9. The CDR3 is 16 residues long. CDR1 SGHTA and CDR2 FQGNSA come from the germline V gene. CDR3 sequence: CASSIQGAGRTDTQYF. In nucleotides, the CDR3 is TGTGCCAGCAGTATTCAGGGGGCAGGGCGCACAGATACGCAGTATTTT.